This TCR beta chain appears in the sequencing data of a study of control samples from healthy donors and cancer patients. V dropped 1 base and J dropped 3 bases, with 8 bases sitting between them. CDR1 is SGDLS, CDR2 YYNGEE, per germline. This CDR3 comprises 14 residues. Assay used: immunoSEQ multiplex PCR; TCRdb lists only in-frame clones, some missing. The table lists some 150,000 clones, more than 90% of them singletons, with roughly 3.1% in the top ten. The sequencing sample was made of blood. The receptor was isolated from a man aged 25 to 40 in good health. The genes are TRBV9 and TRBJ1-5; no firm D call. CDR3 region: CASSVSRLNQPQHF. DNA for the CDR3: TGTGCCAGCAGCGTAAGCAGACTCAATCAGCCCCAGCATTTT.